The clone carrying this TCR beta chain is medium-sized by share. The antigen is unknown. This sample is drawn from a study of metastatic and nonmetastatic thyroid tumors. On the study more broadly: Repertoires of blood and of tissue (tumor or nodule) from malignant and benign thyroid patients were compared. Regarding the study as a whole: Significantly higher TCR beta diversity was reportedly seen in malignant thyroid tumors than benign nodules, in blood and tumor.

Original analysis: It was from CDR3 differences across clinicopathological groups that a distant-metastasis classifier for papillary thyroid cancer was built. MiXCR reprocessed the PCR reads for TCRdb. The V and J calls reflect TCRdb's pipeline rather than the authors' work. The sample consists of about 52,000 clones, under 20% of them appearing once. Germline V gene data show CDR1 as MNHNS and CDR2 as SASEGT. The CDR3 totals 13 residues. With 6 bases clipped from V and 4 bases from J, the junction kept 6 bases outside the gene matches. No patient received treatment before thyroid surgery. The chain recombines TRBV6-1 with TRBJ2-7; 7 positions agree with TRBD1. The material sequenced was blood. This clonotype originated in a female donor with papillary thyroid cancer or a benign thyroid nodule (not recorded which). Some clones in this sample may be carry-over from other donors' samples. The CDR3 is CASRTPGGYEQYF. CDR3 nucleotides: TGTGCCAGCAGGACACCAGGGGGTTACGAGCAGTACTTC.